A single TCR beta chain is shown here with its context. The sample is drawn from a study of patients and donors after allogeneic stem cell transplantation. Each CDR3 protein gets one entry after TCRdb re-called the RT-PCR reads with MiXCR. The sample lists 70,000 or so distinct CDR3 sequences; 26% were seen once. The specimen sequenced was blood, either unsorted or a sorted T cell fraction (not recorded which). The TCR comes from a human donor who was either an allogeneic HSCT recipient or a stem cell or donor lymphocyte infusion donor (not recorded which). It is not recorded whose cells these are; they may come from a transplant donor.

The CDR3 loop reads CSVEVLRQGIYGYTF. CDR3 nucleotide sequence: TGCAGCGTTGAAGTATTGAGGCAGGGCATCTATGGCTACACCTTC. V and J are TRBV29-1 and TRBJ1-2, with D tentatively TRBD1 (5 bases). The germline V gene has CDR1 SQVTM and CDR2 ANQGSEA. The germline V and J ends were trimmed by 1 base and 4 bases, with 16 bases remaining between them. The CDR3 runs to 15 residues.